The clone carrying this T cell receptor (beta chain) appeared a few times. Its antigen remains unidentified. TCR cDNA, made by 5'RACE template switching, carried an added universal primer site and UMIs. In TCRdb, the 5' RACE reads were re-called with MiXCR into one record per CDR3 protein. Among roughly 79,000 distinct CDR3 sequences listed, roughly 7% were seen once. The CDR3 has 17 amino acids. V trimming: 5 bases; J trimming: 2 bases; junction bases outside the gene matches: 10. Germline assignment: CDR1 MNHEY and CDR2 SMNVEV (reference sequence). The data derive from a study of T cells after yellow fever vaccination. Broader study findings: Any FACS-sorted repertoire could hold abundant clonotypes that contaminate it from the bulk population. Weaker in magnitude, the secondary response showed a faster peak on day 5 versus 15. Clones from primary vaccination mostly reappeared after the booster (around 96% CD4, less than 90% CD8).

The receptor was isolated from a man younger than 35 who received the YFV17D yellow fever vaccine. The sequencing here drew on CD8+ T cells sorted from PBMCs, taken more than 8 days after the first yellow fever vaccination. The J gene is TRBJ2-5, the V gene TRBV27; 11 bases map to TRBD1. The DNA for the CDR3 is TGTGCCAGCAGTATACCCCGGACAGGGGGCTATCAAGAGACCCAGTACTTC. Translating gives CASSIPRTGGYQETQYF.